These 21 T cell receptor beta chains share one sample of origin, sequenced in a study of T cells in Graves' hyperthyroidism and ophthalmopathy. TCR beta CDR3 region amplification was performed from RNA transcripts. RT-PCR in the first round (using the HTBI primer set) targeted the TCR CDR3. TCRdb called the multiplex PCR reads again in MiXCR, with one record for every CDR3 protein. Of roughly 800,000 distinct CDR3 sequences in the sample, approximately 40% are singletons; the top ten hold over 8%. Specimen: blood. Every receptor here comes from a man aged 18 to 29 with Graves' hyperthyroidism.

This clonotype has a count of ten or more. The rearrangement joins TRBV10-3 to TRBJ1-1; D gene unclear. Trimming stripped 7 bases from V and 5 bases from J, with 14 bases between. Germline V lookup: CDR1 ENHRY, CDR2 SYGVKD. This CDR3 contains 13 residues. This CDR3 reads CAITPTSDTEAFF. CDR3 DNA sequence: TGTGCCATCACCCCGACTAGTGATACTGAAGCTTTCTTT.

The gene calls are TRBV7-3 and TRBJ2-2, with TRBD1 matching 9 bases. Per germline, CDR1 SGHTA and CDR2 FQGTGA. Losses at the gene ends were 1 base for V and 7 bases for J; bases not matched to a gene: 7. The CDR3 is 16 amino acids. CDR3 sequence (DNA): TGTGCCAGCAGCTTAATGGCACAGGGGGCCGTCGGGGAGCTGTTTTTT. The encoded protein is CASSLMAQGAVGELFF.

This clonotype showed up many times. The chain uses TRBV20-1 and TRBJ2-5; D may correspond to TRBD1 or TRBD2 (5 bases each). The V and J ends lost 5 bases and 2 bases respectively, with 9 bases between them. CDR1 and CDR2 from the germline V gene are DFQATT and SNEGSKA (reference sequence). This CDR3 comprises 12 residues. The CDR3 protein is CSARGPQETQYF. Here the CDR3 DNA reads TGCAGTGCTCGGGGACCGCAAGAGACCCAGTACTTC.

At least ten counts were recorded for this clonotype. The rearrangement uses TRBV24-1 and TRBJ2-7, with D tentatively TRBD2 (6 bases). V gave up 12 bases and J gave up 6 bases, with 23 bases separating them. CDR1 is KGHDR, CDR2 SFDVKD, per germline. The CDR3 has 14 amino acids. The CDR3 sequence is CASPSPPSEGEQYF. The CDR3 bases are TGTGCCTCACCCTCTCCCCCATCGGAGGGCGAGCAGTACTTC.

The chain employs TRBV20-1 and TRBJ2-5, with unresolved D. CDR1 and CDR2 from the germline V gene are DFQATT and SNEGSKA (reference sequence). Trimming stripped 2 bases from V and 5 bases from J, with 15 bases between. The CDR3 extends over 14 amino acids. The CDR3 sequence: CSARSAPGGETQYF. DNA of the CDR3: TGCAGTGCTAGATCCGCCCCTGGTGGGGAGACCCAGTACTTC.

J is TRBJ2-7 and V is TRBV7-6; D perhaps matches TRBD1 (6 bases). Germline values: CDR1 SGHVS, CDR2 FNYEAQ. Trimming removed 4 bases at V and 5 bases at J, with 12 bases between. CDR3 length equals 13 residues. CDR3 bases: TGTGCCAGCAGCTCAGACAGGAACCACGAGCAGTACTTC. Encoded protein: CASSSDRNHEQYF.

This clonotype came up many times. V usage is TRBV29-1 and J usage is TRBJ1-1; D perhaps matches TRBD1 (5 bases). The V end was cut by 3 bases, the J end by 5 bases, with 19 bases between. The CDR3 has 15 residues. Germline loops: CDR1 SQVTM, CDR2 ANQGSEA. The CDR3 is CSVDEGVGRRTEAFF. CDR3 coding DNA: TGCAGCGTTGATGAAGGGGTAGGGAGAAGGACTGAAGCTTTCTTT.

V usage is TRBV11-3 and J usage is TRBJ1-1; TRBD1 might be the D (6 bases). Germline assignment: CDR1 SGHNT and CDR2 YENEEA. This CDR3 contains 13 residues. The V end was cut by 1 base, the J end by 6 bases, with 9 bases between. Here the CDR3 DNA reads TGTGCCAGCAGCTTAGGGGACATCTCTGAAGCTTTCTTT. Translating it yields CASSLGDISEAFF.

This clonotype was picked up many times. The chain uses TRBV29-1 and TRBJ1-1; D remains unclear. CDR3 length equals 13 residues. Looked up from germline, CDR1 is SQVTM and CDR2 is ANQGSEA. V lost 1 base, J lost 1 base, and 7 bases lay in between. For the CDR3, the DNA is TGCAGCGTTGAAGCTGTTTCGAACACTGAAGCTTTCTTT. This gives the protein CSVEAVSNTEAFF.

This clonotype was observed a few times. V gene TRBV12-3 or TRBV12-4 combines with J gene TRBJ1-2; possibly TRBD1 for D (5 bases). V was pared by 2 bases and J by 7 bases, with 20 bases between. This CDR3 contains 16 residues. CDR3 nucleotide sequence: TGTGCCAGCAGTTTATCCGGGACGTCGACTCCCTCTGGCTACACCTTC. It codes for CASSLSGTSTPSGYTF.

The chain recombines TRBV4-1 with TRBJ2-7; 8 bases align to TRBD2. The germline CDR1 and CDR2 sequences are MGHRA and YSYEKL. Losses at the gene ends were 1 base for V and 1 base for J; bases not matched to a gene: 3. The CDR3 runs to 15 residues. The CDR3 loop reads CASSQALAASYEQYF. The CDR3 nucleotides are TGCGCCAGCAGCCAAGCACTAGCGGCTTCCTACGAGCAGTACTTC.

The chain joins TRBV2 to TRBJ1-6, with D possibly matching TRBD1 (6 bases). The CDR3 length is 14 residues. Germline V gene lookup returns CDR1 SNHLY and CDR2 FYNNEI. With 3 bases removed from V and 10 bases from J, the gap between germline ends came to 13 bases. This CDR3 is CASSEGRQESPLHF. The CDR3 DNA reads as TGTGCCAGCAGTGAGGGGAGACAGGAGTCACCCCTCCACTTT. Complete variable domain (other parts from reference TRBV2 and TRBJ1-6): EPEVTQTPSHQVTQMGQEVILRCVPISNHLYFYWYRQILGQKVEFLVSFYNNEISEKSEIFDDQFSVERPDGSNFTLKIRSTKLEDSAMYFCASSEGRQESPLHFGNGTRLTVT.

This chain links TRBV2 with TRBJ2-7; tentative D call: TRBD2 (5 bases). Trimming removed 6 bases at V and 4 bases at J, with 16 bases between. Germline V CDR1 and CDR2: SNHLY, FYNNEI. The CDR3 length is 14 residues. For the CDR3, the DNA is TGTGCCAGCAGCATCGGGAATGTTCCGTACGAGCAGTACTTC. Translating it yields CASSIGNVPYEQYF.

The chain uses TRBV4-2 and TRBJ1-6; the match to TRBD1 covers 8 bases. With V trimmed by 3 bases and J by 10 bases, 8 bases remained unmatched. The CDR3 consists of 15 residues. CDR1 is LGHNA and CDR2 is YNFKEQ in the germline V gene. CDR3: CASSHEDREPSPLHF. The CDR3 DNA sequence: TGTGCCAGCAGCCACGAGGACAGGGAGCCGTCACCCCTCCACTTT.

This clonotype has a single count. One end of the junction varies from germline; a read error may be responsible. The CDR3 DNA reads as TGTGCCAGCAGCTTAGGATTTACAGGGGGCGCGCCTGAAGCTTTCTTT. It encodes CASSLGFTGGAPEAFF. V gene TRBV4-1 combines with J gene TRBJ1-1; 9 bases match TRBD1. The CDR3 length is 16 residues. The V gene's germline CDR1 is MGHRA and CDR2 YSYEKL.

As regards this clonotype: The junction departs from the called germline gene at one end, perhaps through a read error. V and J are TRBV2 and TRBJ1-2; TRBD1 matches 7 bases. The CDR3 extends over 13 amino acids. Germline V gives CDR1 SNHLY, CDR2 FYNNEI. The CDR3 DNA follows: TGTGCCAGCAGTGAAGAAAGGGGGCAGCAGTTCTTCTTC. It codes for CASSEERGQQFFF.

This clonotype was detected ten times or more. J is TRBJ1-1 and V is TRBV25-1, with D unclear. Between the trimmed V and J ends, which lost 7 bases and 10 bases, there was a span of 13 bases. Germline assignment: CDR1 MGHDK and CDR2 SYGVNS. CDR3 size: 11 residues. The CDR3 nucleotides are TGTGCCAGCATATTCGGCCAACGAGCTTTCTTT. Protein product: CASIFGQRAFF.

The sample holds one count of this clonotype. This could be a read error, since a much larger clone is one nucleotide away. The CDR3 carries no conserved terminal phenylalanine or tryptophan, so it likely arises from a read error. The CDR3 DNA reads TGTGCCAGCTCCGGTCAGCCACAAGAGACCCAGTACCTC. It specifies CASSGQPQETQYL. V gene TRBV7-3 combines with J gene TRBJ2-5; D is uncertain. The germline V gene has CDR1 SGHTA and CDR2 FQGTGA. This CDR3 has 13 amino acids. Trimming cost V 8 bases and J 2 bases, with 12 bases left between them.

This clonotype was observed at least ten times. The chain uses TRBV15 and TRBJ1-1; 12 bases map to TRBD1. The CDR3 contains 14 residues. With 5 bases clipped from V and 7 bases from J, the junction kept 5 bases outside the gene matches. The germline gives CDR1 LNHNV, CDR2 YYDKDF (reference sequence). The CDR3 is CATSGGTGGDEAFF. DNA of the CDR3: TGTGCCACCAGCGGTGGGACAGGGGGCGATGAAGCTTTCTTT.

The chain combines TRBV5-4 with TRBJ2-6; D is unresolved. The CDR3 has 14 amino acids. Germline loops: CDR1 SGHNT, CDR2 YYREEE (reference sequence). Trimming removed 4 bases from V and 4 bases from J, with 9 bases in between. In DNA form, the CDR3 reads TGTGCCAGCAGCAAACCAAGGGGGGCCAACGTCCTGACTTTC. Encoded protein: CASSKPRGANVLTF.

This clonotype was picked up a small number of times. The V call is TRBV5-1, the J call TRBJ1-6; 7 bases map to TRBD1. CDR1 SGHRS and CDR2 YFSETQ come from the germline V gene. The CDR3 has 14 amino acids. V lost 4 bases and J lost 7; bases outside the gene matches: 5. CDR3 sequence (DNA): TGCGCCAGCAGCCCCGGGGACAGCAATTCACCCCTCCACTTT. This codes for CASSPGDSNSPLHF.